This TCR beta chain comes out of a study of blood T cell repertoires in COVID-19. Turning to the study itself: COVID-19 samples, acute and convalescent, were from the United States, Italy and Spain. Sources were T cells, B-cell-depleted T cells, or PBMCs; the material itself was cDNA or gDNA.

Per the authors' pipeline: Scientists estimated how many nucleated cells there were by amplifying reference gene primers. TCRdb's copy holds only in-frame clones and misses some; the assay was immunoSEQ multiplex PCR. The DNA gave D and trimming, while V, J and clone size come from that table. The data contain approximately 180,000 clones, 75% to 90% of them seen just once; the ten biggest clones take up 6.5% to 7.5%. Trimming shortened V by 3 bases and J by 1 base, and 9 bases separated the two germline ends. Germline loops: CDR1 WNHNN, CDR2 SYGVQD (reference sequence). The CDR3 has 14 residues. The sequenced material came from peripheral blood. The receptor's source is a woman between 40 and 55 years old with COVID-19, enrolled during active disease. The rearrangement links TRBV10-1 to TRBJ1-1, with a weak D call TRBD1 (6 bases). The CDR3 region has the DNA TGCGCCAGCAGTGACGGGGGGCCGAACACTGAAGCTTTCTTT. Protein: CASSDGGPNTEAFF.